This T cell receptor (beta chain) was captured by sequencing in a study of blood T cell repertoires in COVID-19. Study summary: Acute and convalescent COVID-19 specimens originated in the United States, Italy and Spain.

This clone occurred once. TCRdb keeps only in-frame clones here, not all; method: immunoSEQ multiplex PCR. The table has about 120,000 clones, about 86% seen once. V was clipped by 4 bases and J by 7 bases, with 19 bases between them. Germline CDR1 is MDHEN and CDR2 is SYDVKM. The CDR3 is 16 amino acids. The sequence was obtained from a woman aged 50 to 60 with active or convalescent COVID-19. The sequencing sample was made of peripheral blood. V gene TRBV28 combines with J gene TRBJ2-2; weak D call: TRBD2 (5 bases). The CDR3 region is CASSSPRAGRVGELFF. The CDR3 bases are TGTGCCAGCAGTTCCCCCCGGGCGGGTAGGGTCGGGGAGCTGTTTTTT.